This T cell receptor (beta chain) is drawn from a study of PD-1 blockade in classical Hodgkin lymphoma. Produced via immunoSEQ multiplex PCR; TCRdb's table is partial and in-frame only. The repertoire includes 80,000 to 100,000 clones, about four fifths of them detected once, and 15% to 20% sits in the top ten. Study conclusions and caveats: Newly diagnosed patients were said to have less baseline TCR diversity than healthy donors did. TCR diversity in CD4+, not CD8+, cells rose significantly by C4D1. Repertoire differences lack defined causes, possibly disease activity or prior therapy.

CDR3 size: 12 residues. Germline CDR1 reads SGHRS; CDR2 reads YFSETQ. V was clipped by 4 bases and J by 7 bases, with 9 bases between them. In every patient, relapse followed autologous stem cell transplantation, while exposure to brentuximab vedotin differed. This clone was observed a few times. Its antigen is as yet unknown. The sample consisted of peripheral blood mononuclear cells (PBMCs), taken before the second cycle of nivolumab. This chain connects TRBV5-1 to TRBJ2-1; D is uncertain. The TCR comes from a human donor with classical Hodgkin lymphoma. The CDR3 DNA is TGCGCCAGCAGCGTTTCGCCTAATGAGCAGTTCTTC. Residues: CASSVSPNEQFF.